Sequencing of this T cell receptor (beta chain) was carried out in a study of blood T cell repertoires in COVID-19. This study enrolled people aged about 18 to 90 from 24 US geographic areas. Self-reported history from a screening survey and questionnaire set each donor's cohort. Two consecutive negative NP/OP PCR tests, clearance, or resolved symptoms defined Cohort 3 recovery. CDR3 size: 14 residues. Germline CDR1 is KGHSH and CDR2 is LQKENI. With 1 base clipped from V and 10 bases from J, the junction kept 8 bases outside the gene matches. The data were produced by immunoSEQ multiplex PCR, yet TCRdb's version contains in-frame clones alone and is incomplete. The data show about 310,000 clones, with 89% seen just once and 8% to 10% held by the top ten.

The sequenced sample consisted of PBMCs or T cells enriched from blood (not recorded which). This chain links TRBV18 with TRBJ2-5; 8 bases are a match to TRBD2. The TCR sequence derives from a woman in her 40s who had recovered from COVID-19. The CDR3: CASSPRISGMDQYF. CDR3 in DNA: TGTGCCAGCTCACCACGAATTAGCGGGATGGACCAGTACTTC.